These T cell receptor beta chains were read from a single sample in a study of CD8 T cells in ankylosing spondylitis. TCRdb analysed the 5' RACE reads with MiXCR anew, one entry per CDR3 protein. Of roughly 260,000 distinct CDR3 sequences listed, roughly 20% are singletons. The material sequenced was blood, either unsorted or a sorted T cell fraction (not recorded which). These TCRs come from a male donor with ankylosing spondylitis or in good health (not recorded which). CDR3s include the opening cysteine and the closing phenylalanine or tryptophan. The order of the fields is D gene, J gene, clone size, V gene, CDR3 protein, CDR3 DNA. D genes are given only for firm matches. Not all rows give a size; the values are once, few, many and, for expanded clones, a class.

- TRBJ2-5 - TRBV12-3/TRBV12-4 CASSLPFPETQYF TGTGCCAGCAGTTTACCATTTCCCGAGACCCAGTACTTC
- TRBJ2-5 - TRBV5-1 CASSFGRQETQYF TGCGCCAGCAGCTTCGGCAGACAAGAGACCCAGTACTTC
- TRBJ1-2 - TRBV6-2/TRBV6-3 CASSYSDDYGYTF TGTGCCAGCAGTTACTCGGATGACTATGGCTACACCTTC
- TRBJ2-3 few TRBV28 CASSPRRVGDTQYF TGTGCCAGCAGTCCCCGCAGGGTCGGAGATACGCAGTATTTT
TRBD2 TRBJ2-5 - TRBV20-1 CSAVTSGIGETQYF TGCAGTGCTGTAACTAGCGGGATAGGGGAGACCCAGTACTTC
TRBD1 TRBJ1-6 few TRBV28 CASSTGQGNSPLHF TGTGCCAGCAGTACCGGACAGGGGAATTCACCCCTCCACTTT
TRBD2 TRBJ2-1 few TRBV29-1 CSVEREDASYNEQFF TGCAGCGTTGAGCGGGAGGATGCCTCCTACAATGAGCAGTTCTTC
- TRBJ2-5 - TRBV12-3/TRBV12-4 CASSFPGGGETQYF TGTGCCAGCAGTTTTCCAGGAGGCGGGGAGACCCAGTACTTC
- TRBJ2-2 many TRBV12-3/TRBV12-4 CASSFSANTGELFF TGTGCCAGCAGTTTTAGTGCGAACACCGGGGAGCTGTTTTTT
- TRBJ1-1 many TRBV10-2 CASSEFRREDTEAFF TGCGCCAGCAGTGAGTTTCGCCGGGAGGACACTGAAGCTTTCTTT
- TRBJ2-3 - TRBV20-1 CSARGGAGGTDTQYF TGCAGTGCTAGAGGGGGGGCAGGGGGGACAGATACGCAGTATTTT
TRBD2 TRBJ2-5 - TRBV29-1 CSVGGGRGQTQYF TGCAGCGTTGGTGGAGGGAGGGGACAGACCCAGTACTTC
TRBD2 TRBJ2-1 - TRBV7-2 CAGSLDHGRRQFF TGTGCCGGTAGCTTAGACCACGGGAGGAGGCAGTTCTTC
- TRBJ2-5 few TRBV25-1 CASSGLGAQYF TGTGCCAGCAGTGGCCTAGGGGCCCAGTACTTC
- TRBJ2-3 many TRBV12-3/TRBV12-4 CASTQSWDTQYF TGTGCCAGCACCCAATCCTGGGATACGCAGTATTTT
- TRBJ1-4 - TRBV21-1 CASSKVSDGDEKLFF TGTGCCAGCAGCAAAGTGTCGGATGGTGATGAAAAACTGTTTTTT
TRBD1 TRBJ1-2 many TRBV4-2 CASSQLGQGANYGYTF TGTGCCAGCAGCCAACTAGGACAGGGGGCTAACTATGGCTACACCTTC
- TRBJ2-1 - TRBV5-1 CASSSVGSSYNEQFF TGCGCCAGCAGCTCGGTTGGGAGCTCCTACAATGAGCAGTTCTTC
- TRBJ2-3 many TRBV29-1 CSVGRTDTQYF TGCAGCGTTGGTCGCACAGATACGCAGTATTTT
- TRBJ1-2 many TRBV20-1 CSASNNNYGYTF TGCAGTGCTAGTAACAATAACTATGGCTACACCTTC
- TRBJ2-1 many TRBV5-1 CASSLEPDNEQFF TGCGCCAGCAGCTTGGAACCCGACAATGAGCAGTTCTTC
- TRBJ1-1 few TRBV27 CASRDSLGARTEAFF TGTGCCAGCAGGGACTCATTGGGGGCGCGGACTGAAGCTTTCTTT
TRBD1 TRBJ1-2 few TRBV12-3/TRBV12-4 CASSLSGGGGYTF TGTGCCAGCAGTTTATCAGGGGGCGGTGGCTACACCTTC
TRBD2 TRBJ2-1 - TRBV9 CASSQRQAGGGNEQFF TGTGCCAGCAGCCAACGACAAGCGGGAGGTGGCAATGAGCAGTTCTTC
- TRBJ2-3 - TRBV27 CASSQLGGDTQYF TGTGCCAGCAGCCAACTCGGGGGAGATACGCAGTATTTT
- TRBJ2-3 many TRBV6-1 CASSEAVDGGSTDTQYF TGTGCCAGCAGTGAAGCGGTGGACGGCGGTAGCACAGATACGCAGTATTTT
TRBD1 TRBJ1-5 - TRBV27 CASSLSGTGYNQPQHF TGTGCCAGCAGTTTATCCGGGACAGGGTATAATCAGCCCCAGCATTTT
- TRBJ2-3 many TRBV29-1 CSVEIGGDTQYF TGCAGCGTTGAAATCGGGGGAGATACGCAGTATTTT
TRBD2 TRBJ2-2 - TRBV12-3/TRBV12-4 CASSSAGLGYSGELFF TGTGCCAGCAGTTCGGCCGGACTAGGTTACTCCGGGGAGCTGTTTTTT
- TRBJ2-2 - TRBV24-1 CAPKNIVVTNFTGELFF TGTGCCCCGAAGAATATTGTCGTGACCAACTTCACCGGGGAGCTGTTTTTT
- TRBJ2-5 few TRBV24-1 CATSDLVGGKETQYF TGTGCCACCAGTGATTTAGTGGGGGGAAAGGAGACCCAGTACTTC
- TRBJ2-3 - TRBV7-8 CASSPEGSTQYF TGTGCCAGCAGCCCCGAGGGATCTACGCAGTATTTT
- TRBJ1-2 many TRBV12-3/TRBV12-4 CASSRGYGYTF TGTGCCAGCAGTCGAGGGTATGGCTACACCTTC
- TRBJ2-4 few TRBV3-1 CASSLAKNIQYF TGTGCCAGCAGTTTAGCCAAAAACATTCAGTACTTC
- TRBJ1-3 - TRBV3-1 CASSQGDNGAYRNTIYF TGTGCCAGCAGCCAAGGAGACAATGGGGCGTATCGAAACACCATATATTTT
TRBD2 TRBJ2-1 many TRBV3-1 CASSPRLAGGLDEQFF TGTGCCAGCAGCCCAAGACTAGCGGGAGGGTTGGATGAGCAGTTCTTC
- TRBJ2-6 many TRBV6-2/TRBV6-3 CASSTHWGFSGANVLTF TGTGCCAGCAGCACCCATTGGGGGTTCTCTGGGGCCAACGTCCTGACTTTC
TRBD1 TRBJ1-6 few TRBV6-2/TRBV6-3 CASSYGTGDSPLHF TGTGCCAGCAGTTACGGGACAGGGGATTCACCCCTCCACTTT
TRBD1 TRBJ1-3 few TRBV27 CASSDRGSSGNTIYF TGTGCCAGCAGCGACAGGGGAAGCTCTGGAAACACCATATATTTT
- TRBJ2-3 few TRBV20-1 CSVPPLGGTDTQYF TGCAGTGTTCCTCCTCTGGGGGGCACAGATACGCAGTATTTT
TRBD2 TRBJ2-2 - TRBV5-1 CASSTGLAGANTGELFF TGCGCCAGCAGCACGGGACTAGCGGGGGCGAACACCGGGGAGCTGTTTTTT
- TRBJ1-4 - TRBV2 CASQQSGAGLREKLFF TGTGCCAGCCAACAGAGTGGGGCAGGGCTACGAGAAAAACTGTTTTTT
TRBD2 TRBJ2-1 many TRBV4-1 CASSQLAGGKWNEQFF TGCGCCAGCAGCCAACTAGCGGGAGGGAAATGGAATGAGCAGTTCTTC
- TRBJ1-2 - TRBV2 CASSGYSGANYGYTF TGTGCCAGCAGTGGCTACAGCGGGGCGAACTATGGCTACACCTTC
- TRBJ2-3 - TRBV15 CATSRPPGGGGTQYF TGTGCCACCAGCAGGCCCCCCGGAGGTGGGGGTACGCAGTATTTT
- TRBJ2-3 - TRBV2 CASSEAGRADTQYF TGTGCCAGCAGTGAGGCAGGCCGGGCAGATACGCAGTATTTT
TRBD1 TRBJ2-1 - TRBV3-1 CASSLTGTGSNEQFF TGTGCCAGCAGCCTCACCGGGACAGGGTCGAATGAGCAGTTCTTC